The 8 T cell receptor beta chains listed next were all sequenced from one sample in a study of identical twins. A single record per CDR3 protein comes from TCRdb applying MiXCR to the 5' RACE reads. Found here are 600,000 to 700,000 distinct CDR3 sequences, 21% of them singletons; the top ten hold 4% to 5.5%. This same sample was also part of a study on T cells expressing NK-cell markers.

Source material: PBMCs. The receptors stem from a woman aged 18-29 years in good health.

V gene TRBV20-1 combines with J gene TRBJ2-3; either TRBD1 or TRBD2 may supply D (5 bases each). The V gene's germline CDR1 is DFQATT and CDR2 SNEGSKA (reference sequence). This CDR3 comprises 13 residues. Trimming took 5 bases from V and 4 from J, leaving 13 bases between them. The CDR3 bases are TGCAGTGCTGGGCGCCGGGGCCCAGATACGCAGTATTTT. It is translated as CSAGRRGPDTQYF.

The chain carries TRBV3-1 and TRBJ2-7, with D possibly TRBD2 on 6 matching bases. With 4 bases removed from V and 4 bases from J, the gap between germline ends came to 14 bases. Germline V gives CDR1 LGHDT, CDR2 YNNKEL (reference sequence). The CDR3 is 14 amino acids. In DNA, the CDR3 is TGTGCCAGCAGCCCGGGACTGACCCTGTACGAGCAGTACTTC. It translates to CASSPGLTLYEQYF.

The genes are TRBV12-3 or TRBV12-4 and TRBJ1-1, with 7 bases fitting TRBD1. V trimming: 8 bases; J trimming: 4 bases; junction bases outside the gene matches: 4. This CDR3 spans 12 amino acids. CDR3 nucleotides: TGTGCCAGCGTGACAGGGTTCACTGAAGCTTTCTTT. Amino acid sequence: CASVTGFTEAFF.

This clonotype was found a few times. J is TRBJ2-7 and V is TRBV5-1, with D perhaps matching TRBD2 (6 bases). The V gene's germline CDR1 is SGHRS and CDR2 YFSETQ. Between the trimmed V and J ends, which lost 7 bases and 6 bases, there was a span of 20 bases. The CDR3 totals 14 residues. The CDR3 coding sequence is TGCGCCAGCTCATTTATCGGGGGAGGAAGCGAGCAGTACTTC. This sequence encodes CASSFIGGGSEQYF.

This clonotype has at least ten counts. The chain couples TRBV10-1 to TRBJ2-3, with D unresolved. The CDR3 loop spans 15 amino acids. The V end lost 0 bases, the J end lost 2 bases, and 9 bases lay between the germline ends. The V gene's germline CDR1 is WNHNN and CDR2 SYGVQD (reference sequence). The CDR3 DNA reads TGCGCCAGCAGTGAGTCGCAGGACCACACAGATACGCAGTATTTT. It yields the protein CASSESQDHTDTQYF.

A few counts support this clonotype. This sequence joins TRBV12-3 or TRBV12-4 and TRBJ1-2; unclear D gene. CDR3 length: 16 amino acids. V dropped 1 base and J dropped 2 bases, with 14 bases sitting between them. CDR3 residues: CASSLVGRAANYGYTF. In DNA, the CDR3 is TGTGCCAGCAGTTTAGTGGGGAGGGCAGCAAACTATGGCTACACCTTC.

This clonotype turned up a few times. The gene calls are TRBV9 and TRBJ2-7; D call uncertain. The CDR3 runs to 14 residues. Looked up from germline, CDR1 is SGDLS and CDR2 is YYNGEE. The V gene lost 2 bases and the J gene lost 0 bases, with 9 bases spanning the gap. The CDR3 nucleotides read TGTGCCAGCAGCGTGCTATGGAGCTCCTACGAGCAGTACTTC. Its protein is CASSVLWSSYEQYF.

The chain uses TRBV5-1 and TRBJ2-1, with D possibly being TRBD1 (6 bases). Germline V gives CDR1 SGHRS, CDR2 YFSETQ. This CDR3 is built from 14 residues. V lost 4 bases and J 3 bases, leaving 11 bases between the germline ends. The CDR3 sequence is CASSPEGGYNEQFF. The CDR3, as DNA: TGCGCCAGCAGCCCGGAAGGGGGCTACAATGAGCAGTTCTTC.